A selection of T cell receptor beta chains follows, all from one sample in a study of control samples from healthy donors and cancer patients. Measured with immunoSEQ multiplex PCR; TCRdb has only the in-frame clones, and not every one. The table includes approximately 120,000 clones, 90% detected once. The source material was blood. All receptors come from a human donor in good health. The donor label of this sample is uncertain. Each CDR3 is given with its conserved first and last residue.

CASIRSGREPSDYGYTF	TRBJ1-2	TRBV10-2
CAWSAGGHQPQHF	TRBJ1-5	TRBV30
CASSWRGDYNSPLHF	TRBJ1-6	TRBV13
CASSQDLYGYTF	TRBJ1-2	TRBV3-1/TRBV3-2
CASSRTETEAFF	TRBJ1-1	TRBV3-1/TRBV3-2
CASREQGYTEAFF	TRBJ1-1	TRBV5-1
CSVEDRGTYNEQFF	TRBJ2-1	TRBV29-1
CASPMGQQNEKLFF	TRBJ1-4	TRBV6-5
CASSPTWALWTGIDNEQFF	TRBJ2-1	TRBV3-1/TRBV3-2
CASSDPRSSYEQYF	TRBJ2-7	TRBV2
CASSTSSHWPLHF	TRBJ1-6	TRBV19
CASSLWDKNTEAFF	TRBJ1-1	TRBV5-6
CATSESGTGRYEQYF	TRBJ2-7	TRBV24-1
CASSGAGTGSYGQYF	TRBJ2-7	TRBV18
CASSPPTGRYGYTF	TRBJ1-2	TRBV28
CASTYGQTITGELFF	TRBJ2-2	TRBV28
CASSEEGTTNEKLFF	TRBJ1-4	TRBV2
CASRWRGTGDSPLHF	TRBJ1-6	TRBV5-4
CASSRGHLYEQYF	TRBJ2-7	TRBV28